The present entry profiles one T cell receptor beta chain with its context. As processed by the authors: Estimation of nucleated cell counts was performed using reference gene primer amplification. Data came from immunoSEQ multiplex PCR; TCRdb stores just in-frame clones and leaves some out. That table is the source of V, J and clone size, and D and trimming were worked out from the DNA. The sample carries a few hundred thousand clones, 84% recorded once. This sample was taken from a study of blood T cell repertoires in COVID-19. Across the study: COVID-19 samples from acute and convalescent phases originated in the United States, Italy and Spain. From T cells, B-cell-depleted T cells, or PBMCs came the material, which was cDNA or gDNA.

The CDR3 length is 12 residues. V gave up 2 bases and J gave up 8 bases, with 10 bases separating them. Per germline, CDR1 MRHNA and CDR2 SNTAGT. This sequence was found in a woman aged 40-49 years who had recovered from COVID-19. The gene calls are TRBV6-4 and TRBJ2-7; TRBD1 is a possible D gene (5 bases). The material sequenced was peripheral blood. The CDR3 region is CASSDGAGKQYF. CDR3 coding DNA: TGTGCCAGCAGTGACGGGGCTGGGAAGCAGTACTTC.